This TCR beta chain was identified during a study of regulatory T cells in long-lasting Graves disease. Germline CDR1 reads MNHEY; CDR2 reads SMNVEV (reference sequence). The CDR3 has 13 residues. The V and J ends lost 5 bases and 3 bases respectively, with 11 bases between them. Construction of TCR beta libraries relied on iRepertoire HTBI primers and on Arm-PCR targeting CDR3 regions. TCRdb passed the multiplex PCR reads through MiXCR, listing each CDR3 protein once. The table lists hundreds of thousands of distinct CDR3 sequences, 20% of them singletons. This clonotype has a handful of counts. The time point was: persistent/refractory GD, antithyroid drugs over 5 years with positive TRAb. Scientists built the TCR library using RNA that was extracted from PBMCs.

The source is a female donor with Graves disease. Sample: peripheral blood mononuclear cells (PBMCs), taken when the disease was refractory, from a patient treated with antithyroid drugs. The genes are TRBV27 and TRBJ2-7, with unresolved D. CDR3 nucleotides: TGTGCCAGCAGTCCCATTCAAGGCTACGAGCAGTACTTC. Translation gives CASSPIQGYEQYF.